The clone carrying this TCR beta chain was picked up one time. TCRdb keeps only in-frame clones here, not all; method: immunoSEQ multiplex PCR. The table shows under 90,000 clones, with 94% occurring only once. This sample is part of a study of T cell changes during pregnancy in multiple sclerosis. The clonotype was recovered from a female donor in good health, enrolled as a control in a pregnancy study. Sequenced material: peripheral blood, taken in the second trimester of pregnancy.

In nucleotides, the CDR3 is TGTGCCAGCAGCTTATCATTTAGCACAGATACGCAGTATTTT. Translating gives CASSLSFSTDTQYF. The genes are TRBV7-9 and TRBJ2-3; unclear D gene. The V gene lost 2 bases and the J gene lost 0 bases, with 6 bases spanning the gap. This CDR3 contains 14 residues. CDR1 is SEHNR, CDR2 FQNEAQ, per germline (reference sequence).